A single TCR beta chain is shown here with its context. The data originate from a study of blood T cell repertoires in COVID-19. On the study more broadly: PBMCs, B-cell-depleted T cells, or T cells provided the cDNA or gDNA that made up the material.

Profiled with immunoSEQ multiplex PCR; TCRdb holds only in-frame clones, not every one. The profile covers roughly 80,000 clones, with under 85% appearing a single time and around 9.5% taken by the ten largest. The CDR3 consists of 14 residues. Germline V gene lookup returns CDR1 MNHEY and CDR2 SVGEGT. Trimming at V came to 2 bases and at J to 5 bases, leaving 5 bases not matched to a gene. The sequenced sample consisted of peripheral blood. This rearrangement joins TRBV6-2 or TRBV6-3 to TRBJ1-2; 7 bases agree with TRBD1. The sequence was obtained from a human donor in a cohort sampled during active COVID-19. This CDR3 reads CASSYQQGLYGYTF. CDR3 DNA sequence: TGTGCCAGCAGTTACCAACAGGGGCTATATGGCTACACCTTC.